These T cell receptor beta chains were read from a single sample in a study of cytotoxic CD8 clonotypes in ibrutinib-treated CLL. Method: immunoSEQ multiplex PCR; TCRdb's copy keeps in-frame clones and lacks some. The sample holds over 120,000 clones, 76% seen once. The material sequenced was PBMCs, taken after 24 months of ibrutinib treatment. The source of these receptors is a human donor with chronic lymphocytic leukemia. Each CDR3 is given with its conserved first and last residue. Fields, in order: V gene, clone size, D gene, J gene, CDR3 DNA, CDR3 protein. The D gene is left open where the match is weak. Size tells how often a clone was seen (once, few, many) or the class of an expanded clone, and some rows leave it out.

TRBV6-5	-	-	TRBJ2-7	TGTGCCAGCAGACGCCGGGACCCCTACGAGCAGTACTTC	CASRRRDPYEQYF
TRBV11-3	-	-	TRBJ2-3	TGTGCCAGCAGCTCATCCAGCAGGGGCAGCACAGATACGCAGTATTTT	CASSSSSRGSTDTQYF
TRBV20-1	-	-	TRBJ2-5	TGCAGTGCAAACGGTTGGGAGACCCAGTACTTC	CSANGWETQYF
TRBV7-9	-	-	TRBJ2-6	TGTGCCAGCAGCTTGGGGGACACACCGAGCTCTGGGGCCAACGTCCTGACTTTC	CASSLGDTPSSGANVLTF
TRBV30	-	TRBD1	TRBJ1-5	TGTGCCTGGAGTAGGCAGGGGGATCAGCCCCAGCATTTT	CAWSRQGDQPQHF
TRBV6-6	-	TRBD1	TRBJ2-1	TGTGCCAGCAGCCCCCCCCGACAGGGAACCTACAATGAGCAGTTCTTC	CASSPPRQGTYNEQFF
TRBV18	few	-	TRBJ2-5	TGTGCCAGCTCACCCGACCAAGAGACCCAGTACTTC	CASSPDQETQYF
TRBV5-8	-	-	TRBJ1-2	TGTGCCAGCAGCTTGGAGGGTTATGGCTACACCTTC	CASSLEGYGYTF
TRBV5-4	-	-	TRBJ1-1	TGTGCCAGCAGCCTACTAGGCAGCCTGAACACTGAAGCTTTCTTT	CASSLLGSLNTEAFF
TRBV9	-	TRBD2	TRBJ2-2	TGTGCCAGCAGCGTAGTGGTAGCGGGGGAGACCGGGGAGCTGTTTTTT	CASSVVVAGETGELFF
TRBV7-9	-	-	TRBJ2-1	TGTGCCAGCAGCTTTGGCCCCAGCTCCTACAATGAGCAGTTCTTC	CASSFGPSSYNEQFF
TRBV7-6	-	-	TRBJ2-5	TGTGCCAGCAGCTTAGGCCCCGGGCCAGAGACCCAGTACTTC	CASSLGPGPETQYF
TRBV6-6	-	-	TRBJ1-4	TGTGCCAGCATCTACGCGGGCACGGGGGAAAAACTGTTTTTT	CASIYAGTGEKLFF
TRBV7-3	-	TRBD1	TRBJ2-3	TGTGCCAGCAGCTTAGGTCCGACAGGGGCGGGAGATACGCAGTATTTT	CASSLGPTGAGDTQYF
TRBV7-2	few	-	TRBJ2-7	TGTGCCAGCAGCTTGGGGGGATCCGCGAGGGAGCAGTACTTC	CASSLGGSAREQYF
TRBV2	few	-	TRBJ1-4	TGTGCCAGCGGACAGACGGCAACTAATGAAAAACTGTTTTTT	CASGQTATNEKLFF
TRBV6-1	medium-sized	-	TRBJ1-2	TGTGCCTCCAGCGGGTCCGGAGACTATGGCTACACCTTC	CASSGSGDYGYTF
TRBV5-4	-	-	TRBJ1-6	TGTGCCAGCAGCTTGGAGGGGCTAGGCCCGTCCGATGGGCCCCTCCACTTT	CASSLEGLGPSDGPLHF
TRBV6-5	-	-	TRBJ1-3	TGTGCCAGCAGTCGGACCTCTGGAAACACCATATATTTT	CASSRTSGNTIYF
TRBV11-2	-	-	TRBJ2-3	TGTGCCAGCAGCTACCCCAGCACAGATACGCAGTATTTT	CASSYPSTDTQYF
TRBV7-2	-	-	TRBJ2-3	TGTGCCAGCAGCTCCCGACTAGTCCCACGGTCGGCTTTT	CASSSRLVPRSAF
TRBV19	-	-	TRBJ2-2	TGTGCCAGCAGGGTTTCGAGCAACACCGGGGAGCTGTTTTTT	CASRVSSNTGELFF
TRBV6-1	-	-	TRBJ2-1	TGTGCCAGCACCCTGTGGGATGAGCAGTTCTTC	CASTLWDEQFF
TRBV5-1	-	-	TRBJ2-7	TGCGCCAGCAGCTTTGCGGGACCCACCGACGAGCAGTACTTC	CASSFAGPTDEQYF
TRBV27	-	TRBD1	TRBJ1-1	TGTGCCAGCCCCCCGGCGCAGGGGGCGGGGAACACTGAAGCTTTCTTT	CASPPAQGAGNTEAFF
TRBV7-9	-	TRBD2	TRBJ2-5	TGTGCCAGCAGCGCCGGACTAGCTGGGACCCAGTACTTC	CASSAGLAGTQYF
TRBV6-1	-	-	TRBJ1-5	TGTGCCAGCAGTGCCACTGGGGCAAGTCAGCCCCAGCATTTT	CASSATGASQPQHF
TRBV7-9	-	-	TRBJ2-3	TGTGCCAGCACCCCCCCCCAGCGGACAGATACGCAGTATTTT	CASTPPQRTDTQYF
TRBV4-2	-	-	TRBJ2-5	TGTGCCAGCAGCCACAACTTGGGGGGACAAGAGACCCAGTACTTC	CASSHNLGGQETQYF
TRBV28	-	-	TRBJ2-7	TGTGCCAGCAGTCGGTTTTCGGCTGGAAACTACGAGCAGTACTTC	CASSRFSAGNYEQYF
TRBV28	-	-	TRBJ1-2	TGTGCCAGCACCCCCCCCTGGGCTAGCTATGGCTACACCTTC	CASTPPWASYGYTF
TRBV7-9	-	-	TRBJ1-1	TGTGCCAGCAGCCGCCCCGCAGTGGTCGCTGAAGCTTTCTTT	CASSRPAVVAEAFF
TRBV5-1	-	-	TRBJ2-5	TGCGCCAGCAGCACCGGGACACTCCCAGGGGAAGAGACCCAGTACTTC	CASSTGTLPGEETQYF
TRBV19	few	-	TRBJ1-3	TGTGCCAGTGGGTCGGCTGGAAACACCATATATTTT	CASGSAGNTIYF
TRBV6-6	-	-	TRBJ2-3	TGTGCCAGCGCCCGAGATACGCAGTATTTT	CASARDTQYF